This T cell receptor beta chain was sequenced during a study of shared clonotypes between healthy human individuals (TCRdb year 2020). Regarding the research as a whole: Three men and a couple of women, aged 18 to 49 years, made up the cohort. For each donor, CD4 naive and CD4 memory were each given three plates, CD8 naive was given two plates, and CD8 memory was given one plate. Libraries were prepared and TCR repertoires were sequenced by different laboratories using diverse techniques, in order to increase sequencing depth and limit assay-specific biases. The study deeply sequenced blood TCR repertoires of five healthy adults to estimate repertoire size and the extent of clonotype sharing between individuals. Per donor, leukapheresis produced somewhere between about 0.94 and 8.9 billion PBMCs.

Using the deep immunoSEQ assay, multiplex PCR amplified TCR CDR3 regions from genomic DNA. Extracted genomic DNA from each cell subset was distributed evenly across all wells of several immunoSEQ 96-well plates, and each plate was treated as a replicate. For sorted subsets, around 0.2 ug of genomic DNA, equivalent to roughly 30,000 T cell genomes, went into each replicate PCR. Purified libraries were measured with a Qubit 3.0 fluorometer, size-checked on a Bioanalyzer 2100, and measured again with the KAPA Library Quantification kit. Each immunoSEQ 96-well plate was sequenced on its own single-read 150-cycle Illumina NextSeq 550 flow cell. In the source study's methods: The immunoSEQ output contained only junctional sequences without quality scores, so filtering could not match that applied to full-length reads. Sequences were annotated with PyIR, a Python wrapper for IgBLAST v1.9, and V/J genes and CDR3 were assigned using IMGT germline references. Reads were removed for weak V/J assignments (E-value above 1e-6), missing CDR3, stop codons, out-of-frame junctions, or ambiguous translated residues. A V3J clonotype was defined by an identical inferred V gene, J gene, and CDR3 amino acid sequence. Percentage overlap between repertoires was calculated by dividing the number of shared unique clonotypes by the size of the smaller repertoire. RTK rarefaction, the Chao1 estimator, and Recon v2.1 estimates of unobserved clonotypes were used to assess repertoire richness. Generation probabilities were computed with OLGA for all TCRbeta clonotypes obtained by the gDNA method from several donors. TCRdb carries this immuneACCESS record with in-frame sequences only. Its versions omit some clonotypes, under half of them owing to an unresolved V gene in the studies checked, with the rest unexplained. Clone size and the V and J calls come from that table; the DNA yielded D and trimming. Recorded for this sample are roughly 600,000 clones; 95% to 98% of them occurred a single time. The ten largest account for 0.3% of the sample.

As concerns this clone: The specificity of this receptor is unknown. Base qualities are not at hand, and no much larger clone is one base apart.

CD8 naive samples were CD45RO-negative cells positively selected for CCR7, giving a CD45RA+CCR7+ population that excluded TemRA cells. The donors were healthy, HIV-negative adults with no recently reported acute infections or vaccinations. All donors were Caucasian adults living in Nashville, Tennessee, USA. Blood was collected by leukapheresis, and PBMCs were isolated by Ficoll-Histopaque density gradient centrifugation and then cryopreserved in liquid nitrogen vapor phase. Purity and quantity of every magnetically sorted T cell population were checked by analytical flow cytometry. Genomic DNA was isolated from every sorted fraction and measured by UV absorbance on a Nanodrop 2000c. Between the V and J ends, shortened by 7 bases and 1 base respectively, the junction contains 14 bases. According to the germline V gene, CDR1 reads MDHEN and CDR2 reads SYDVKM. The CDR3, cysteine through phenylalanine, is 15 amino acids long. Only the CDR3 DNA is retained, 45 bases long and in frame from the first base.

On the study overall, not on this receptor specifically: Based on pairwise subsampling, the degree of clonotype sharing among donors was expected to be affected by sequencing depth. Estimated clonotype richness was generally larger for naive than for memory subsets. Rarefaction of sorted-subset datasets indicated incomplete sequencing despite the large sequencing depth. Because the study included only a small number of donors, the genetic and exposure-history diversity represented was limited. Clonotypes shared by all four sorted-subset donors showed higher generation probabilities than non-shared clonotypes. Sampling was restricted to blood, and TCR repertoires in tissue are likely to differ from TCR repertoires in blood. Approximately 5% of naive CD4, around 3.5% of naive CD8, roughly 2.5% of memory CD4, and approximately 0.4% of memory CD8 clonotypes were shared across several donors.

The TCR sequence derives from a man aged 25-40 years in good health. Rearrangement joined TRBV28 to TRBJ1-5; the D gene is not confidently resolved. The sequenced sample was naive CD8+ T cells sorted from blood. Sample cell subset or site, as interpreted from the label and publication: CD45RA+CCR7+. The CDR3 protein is CASKTSYTSNQPQHF. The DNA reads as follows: TGTGCCAGCAAGACTTCTTACACAAGCAATCAGCCCCAGCATTTT.